This T cell receptor (beta chain) appears in the sequencing data of a study of Tregs in tolerant kidney transplant recipients. General study results and limits: Biological reproducibility was not directly addressed, but technical replication error appeared minimal. In tolerant patients, donor-specific Tregs outgrew total Tregs, suggesting antigen-driven expansion.

The CDR3 runs to 14 residues. The ends were cut back, 4 bases at V and 6 bases at J, with 13 bases in the middle. The germline V gene encodes CDR1 MNHNY and CDR2 SVGAGI (reference sequence). A word on this clone: As yet, its antigen is unknown.

Using immunoSEQ multiplex PCR, the repertoire was profiled, and TCRdb retains in-frame clones only, with some absent. The repertoire includes fewer than 80,000 clones, 85% to 90% of them detected once, and about 0.36% sits in the top ten. The receptor's source is a human donor who received a combined kidney and bone marrow transplant. The material was CD4+ T cells from blood, obtained before the transplant. This chain joins TRBV6-6 and TRBJ1-5, with D possibly being TRBD1 (5 bases). CDR3 in amino acids: CASSFRGDAQPQHF. For the CDR3, the DNA is TGTGCCAGCAGTTTCCGGGGGGATGCTCAGCCCCAGCATTTT.